This T cell receptor beta chain was observed in a study of blood T cell repertoires in COVID-19 (dated by TCRdb to 2018 to 2021). Context from the whole study: The collaborator samples originated in the United States, Italy and Spain and spanned the acute and convalescent phases of COVID-19. The prospective study material was composed of cDNA or gDNA derived from T cells, B-cell-depleted T cells, or PBMCs. Samples came from the ongoing ImmuneRACE study (first 160 participants) plus 1,254 subjects from 6 global collaborators. The repertoires were released in a freely available public database intended as a resource for research on the immune response to SARS-CoV-2. Where available, HLA class I and class II types were obtained from metadata supplied by the sample provider rather than from assay-based typing. Deeply sampled blood TCRbeta repertoires from subjects exposed to, actively infected with, or recovered from COVID-19 were included in the dataset. Nearly every sample came with metadata listing a de-identified subject ID, COVID-19 status, age in years and sex. Results the study describes overall, beyond this receptor: The amount of clinical and demographic metadata varied by source and participant and was provided uncurated.

The CDR3 runs 14 amino acids, cysteine and phenylalanine included. The retained sequence is limited to the CDR3, 42 bases, with the frame set at the first base. According to the germline V gene (reference sequence), CDR1 reads LNHDA and CDR2 reads SQIVND. Relative to germline, V is 9 bases shorter and J is 0 bases shorter, with 9 bases between their ends. TCRbeta CDR3 regions were amplified from genomic DNA by means of the immunoSEQ Assay, a bias-controlled multiplex PCR. Under the source paper's analysis protocol: Nucleated cell counts per sample were estimated from amplification of reference gene primers within the assay. To quantify the absolute abundance of each unique TCRbeta CDR3 rearrangement, sequence reads were collapsed and filtered. For each sample, productive Simpson clonality was calculated by taking the square root of Simpson's diversity index across productive rearrangements. TCRdb limited this immuneACCESS table to in-frame rearrangements with V and J called. A share of clones is missing; checked studies link under half to unresolved V genes, and the rest is unexplained. That table furnishes V, J and clone size, whereas the DNA furnished D and trimming. For this sample the table gives fewer than 300,000 clones, of which roughly nine tenths were detected only once. 2.2% of the sample comes from the top ten.

A note on this clone: Its cognate antigen has yet to be identified. The record has no base qualities; no much larger clone is one base away.

One collaborating source in Seattle enrolled patients during active infection and followed them longitudinally through the course of disease. Whole blood was collected in K2EDTA tubes by collaborating institutions according to the institutions' own protocols. Collaborator samples were shipped for TCRbeta analysis as frozen whole blood, isolated PBMCs, or DNA extracted from either sample type. This clonotype originated in a woman aged 25 to 45 with COVID-19, enrolled during active disease. Sequencing used peripheral blood. The rearranged chain carries TRBV19 and TRBJ2-6; the D gene is not confidently resolved. The DNA is as follows: TGTGCCAGCGTAGCCACCTCTGGGGCCAACGTCCTGACTTTC. The translation is CASVATSGANVLTF.